Below, one T cell receptor (beta chain) is given with its context. This entry is derived from a study of blood T cell repertoires in COVID-19. Study-level information: Sources were T cells, B-cell-depleted T cells, or PBMCs; the material itself was cDNA or gDNA.

Followed longitudinally, the Seattle patients had been enrolled during active infection. In the original workflow: Estimates of nucleated cell counts were drawn from the amplification of reference gene primers. The assay was immunoSEQ multiplex PCR, and TCRdb's table has in-frame clones only and misses some. V, J and clone size are taken as reported in that table, and D and trimming were inferred from the DNA itself. Of hundreds of thousands of clones detected, about 87% appear once; the ten largest clones hold roughly an eighth. CDR1 is SGHRS, CDR2 YFSETQ, per germline. CDR3 size: 16 residues. V lost 2 bases and J lost 3; bases outside the gene matches: 10.

V is TRBV5-1 and J is TRBJ1-1, with TRBD1 matching over 7 bases. The clonotype was recovered from a woman aged 45-60 years with COVID-19, enrolled during active disease. The sequenced sample consisted of peripheral blood. The CDR3 DNA reads as TGCGCCAGCAGCTTCCTACCCGGGACAGCCGACACTGAAGCTTTCTTT. As protein: CASSFLPGTADTEAFF.